The present TCR beta chain was sequenced within a study of blood T cell repertoires in COVID-19. Original handling: Reference gene primer amplification yielded estimated nucleated cell counts. Generated by immunoSEQ multiplex PCR, the TCRdb table keeps only in-frame clones and is missing some. The DNA gave D and trimming, while V, J and clone size come from that table. This table holds approximately 260,000 clones, roughly 89% found once. The sample holds one count of this clone. CDR1 is MDHEN and CDR2 is SYDVKM in the germline V gene. The trim removed 5 bases at V and 2 bases at J, leaving 7 bases unmatched. The length of the CDR3 is 15 residues.

Sequencing was performed on peripheral blood. The rearrangement uses TRBV28 and TRBJ1-1, with 8 bases aligning to TRBD1. This clonotype was obtained from a woman aged 60-70 years with COVID-19, enrolled during active disease. The CDR3 is CASSQTGGKNTEAFF. DNA for the CDR3: TGTGCCAGCAGTCAAACAGGGGGGAAAAACACTGAAGCTTTCTTT.